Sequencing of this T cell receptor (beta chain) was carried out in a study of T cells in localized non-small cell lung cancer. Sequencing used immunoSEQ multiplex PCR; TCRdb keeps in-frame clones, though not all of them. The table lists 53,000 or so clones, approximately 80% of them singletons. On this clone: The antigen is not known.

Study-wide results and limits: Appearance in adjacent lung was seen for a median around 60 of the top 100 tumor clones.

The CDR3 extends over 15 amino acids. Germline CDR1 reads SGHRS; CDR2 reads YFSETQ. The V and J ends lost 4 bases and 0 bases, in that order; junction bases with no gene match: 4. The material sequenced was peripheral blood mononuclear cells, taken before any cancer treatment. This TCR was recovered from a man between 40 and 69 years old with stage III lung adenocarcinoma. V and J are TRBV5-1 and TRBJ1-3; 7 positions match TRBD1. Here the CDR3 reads CASSEDRASGNTIYF. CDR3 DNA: TGCGCCAGCAGCGAAGACAGGGCCTCTGGAAACACCATATATTTT.